Reported below is one T cell receptor beta chain. Its antigen remains unknown. The data were taken from a study of human T cells and chemical hapten exposure. Study context: Across samples, TCR yields varied, mostly owing to small differences in pooled library volumes.

The time point is: healthy volunteer bleed at 6 weeks. Unfractionated whole blood was the source from which total RNA was extracted. Study conclusions and caveats: TCRs at high frequency, those above 1 in 1000, did not change with DPC sensitization.

Germline CDR1 MNHEY, CDR2 SVGAGI. V shed 6 bases and J 3 bases; nucleotides not matched to a gene: 8. This CDR3 spans 15 amino acids. The library labeled individual cDNA molecules by adding unique molecular identifiers to them. Authors' processing steps: A per-sample median of around 100,000 TCRs was observed, with a range of roughly 23,224 to 700,000. TCRdb passed the RACE reads through MiXCR, listing each CDR3 protein once. The V and J calls reflect TCRdb's pipeline rather than the authors' work. The table includes approximately 79,000 distinct CDR3 sequences, 7% to 9% detected once. The sequence was obtained from a male donor in good health. Some clones in this sample may be carry-over from other donors' samples. Sequenced sample: whole blood. V gene TRBV6-5 combines with J gene TRBJ1-5; 7 bases fit TRBD1. CDR3: CASSAGTANNQPQHF. CDR3 sequence (DNA): TGTGCCAGCAGCGCCGGGACAGCCAACAATCAGCCCCAGCATTTT.